The text below deals with one TCR beta chain. There is no known antigen for this receptor. No base qualities exist here, and no much larger clone lies one base off it. This record comes from a study of memory CD4+ T cells and cytomegalovirus serostatus (dated by TCRdb to between 2018 and 2020). About the study as a whole: The cohort included around 35 healthy adults from Belgium, of whom 9 were CMV seropositive and some 24 were CMV seronegative. The study sequenced CD4+ memory TCRbeta repertoires of a Belgian cohort with known cytomegalovirus serostatus to replicate a published TCR-based CMV serostatus classifier. Findings and caveats that apply to the study as a whole: Only CD4+CD45RO+ memory cells were sequenced, in contrast to the original study, in which naive and memory CD4+ and CD8+ populations were covered. On the Belgian cohort, the classifier based on the original framework reached a median bootstrapped AUC of approximately 0.95, with a 95% CI of 0.76-1.00. Among the roughly 160 previously reported CMV-associated TCRbeta sequences, about 71 showed up in the CD4+ memory repertoires, with each one found in between one and five individuals. The results were read as suggesting that the CMV-associated TCR signature is, for the most part, present in the CD4+ memory repertoire. For predicting CMV serostatus, the median bootstrapped AUC was about 0.95 using the original framework and about 0.9 using a US-trained random forest.

A FACSAria II was used to sort memory CD4+ T cells, defined as single viable CD3+CD4+CD8-CD45RO+ cells. CMV serostatus was determined with a Roche Elecsys assay detecting serum IgG against CMV pp150, pp28, p38 and p52. After the samples were thawed, total CD4+ T cells were enriched through positive selection using CD4 magnetic microbeads. The samples came from a separate study whose specific focus was interrogating the CD4+ T cell memory repertoire. Peripheral blood mononuclear cells were isolated and cryopreserved according to standard operating procedures, and serum was kept at -80 degrees C. The staining relied on CD3-PerCP (BW264/56), CD4-APC (RPA-T4), CD45RO-PE (UCHT1) and CD8-Pacific Orange (3B5) antibodies, and Sytox blue was used to exclude non-viable cells. Genomic DNA was extracted from sorted cells with the Quick-DNA Microprep Kit. Amplification of TCRbeta DNA was done with the immunoSEQ hsTCRbeta kit, following the protocol from the manufacturer. TCRbeta libraries were sequenced on an Illumina MiSeq instrument. The paper's processing steps were these. After out-of-frame sequences were removed, 2,204,828 distinct TCRbeta sequences remained, averaging about 66,813 per individual. Each individual was scored according to the count of 164 previously reported CMV-associated TCRbeta sequences and the total productive distinct TCRbeta count. A beta-binomial model was reimplemented in Python, and scikit-learn random forests with default parameters were trained on US cohort data. Classifier performance on the Belgian cohort was reported as the median AUC with percentile confidence intervals calculated over 10,000 bootstrap iterations. The table was pulled from immuneACCESS by TCRdb, which kept in-frame rearrangements only. Such tables lose some clones; where checked, under half of the loss comes from unresolved V genes, and the rest has no known cause. V and J calls and clone size are copied from that table; D and trimming were computed from the DNA. The sample data list approximately 60,000 clones, and about 81% of these were observed just once. The biggest ten clones account for approximately 0.99% of the sample.

CDR1 and CDR2, looked up from the germline V gene, are SQVTM and ANQGSEA. The cysteine opens and the phenylalanine closes a CDR3 of 16 amino acids. The DNA shown is the 48-base CDR3, in frame from base 1. Relative to germline, V is 7 bases shorter and J is 1 base shorter, with 22 bases between their ends. Rearrangement joined TRBV29-1 to TRBJ1-1, and TRBD1 may be the D gene, going by 6 matching bases. The receptor was isolated from an adult in good health and CMV-seronegative. Sequenced material: memory CD4+ T cells from blood. In nucleotides, the sequence is TGCAGCGCCAAAAGTGGTAGTACAGGGACGAACACTGAAGCTTTCTTT. Protein translation: CSAKSGSTGTNTEAFF.